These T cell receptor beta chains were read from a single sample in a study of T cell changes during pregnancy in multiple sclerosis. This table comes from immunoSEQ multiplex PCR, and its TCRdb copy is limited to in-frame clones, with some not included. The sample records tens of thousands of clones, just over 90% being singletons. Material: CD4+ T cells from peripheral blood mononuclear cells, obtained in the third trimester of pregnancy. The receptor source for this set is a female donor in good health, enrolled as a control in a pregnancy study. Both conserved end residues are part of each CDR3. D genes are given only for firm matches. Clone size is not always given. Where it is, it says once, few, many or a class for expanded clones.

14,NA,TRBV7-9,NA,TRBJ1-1,TGTGCCAGCAGCCCAAAGGGGCTGAACACTGAAGCTTTCTTT,CASSPKGLNTEAFF
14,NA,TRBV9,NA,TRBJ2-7,TGTGCCAGCAGCCCCCGACTAGACTCCTACGAGCAGTACTTC,CASSPRLDSYEQYF
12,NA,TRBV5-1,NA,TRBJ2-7,TGCGCCAGCAGCCCAGGCCTCCAGGAGCAGTACTTC,CASSPGLQEQYF
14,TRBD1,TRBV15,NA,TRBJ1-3,TGTGCCACCAGGAGGACAGGGTCTGGAAACACCATATATTTT,CATRRTGSGNTIYF
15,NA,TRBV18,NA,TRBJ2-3,TGTGCCAGCTCACCACCCGAGCGGAGCACAGATACGCAGTATTTT,CASSPPERSTDTQYF
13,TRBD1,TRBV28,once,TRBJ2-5,TGTGCCAGTTGGGGACAGGCCCACGGGACCCAGTACTTC,CASWGQAHGTQYF
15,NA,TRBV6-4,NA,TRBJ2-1,TGTGCCAGCAGCGTAGACAGGTTAATGGGCAATGAGCAGTTCTTC,CASSVDRLMGNEQFF
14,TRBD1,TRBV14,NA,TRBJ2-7,TGTGCCAGCAGCCAAGACAGGGGGCGAGGTGGGCAGTACTTC,CASSQDRGRGGQYF
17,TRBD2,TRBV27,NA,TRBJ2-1,TGTGCCAGCAGTTTAAGGGGAGCGGGACTAGTAATCAATGAGCAGTTCTTC,CASSLRGAGLVINEQFF
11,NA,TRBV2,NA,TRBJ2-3,TGTGCCAGTGGCCGCCCAGATACGCAGTATTTT,CASGRPDTQYF
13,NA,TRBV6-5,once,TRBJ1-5,TGTGCCAGCAGACCCATGGGGGGGCAGCCCCAGCATTTT,CASRPMGGQPQHF
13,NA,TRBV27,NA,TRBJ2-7,TGTGCCAGCAGTTTTCGCGGGGTGGGCGAGCAGTACTTC,CASSFRGVGEQYF
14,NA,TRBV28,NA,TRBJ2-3,TGTGCCTCAGCCGGTGGGGGCAGCACAGATACGCAGTATTTT,CASAGGGSTDTQYF
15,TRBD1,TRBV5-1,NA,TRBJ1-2,TGCGCCAGCAGCCCGGGACAGGGATTTCACTATGGCTACACCTTC,CASSPGQGFHYGYTF
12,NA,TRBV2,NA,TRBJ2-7,TGTGCCAGCAGAGAGACAGGATCCGAGCAGTACTTC,CASRETGSEQYF
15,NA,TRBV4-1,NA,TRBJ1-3,TGCGCCAGCAGCCCCTCCCAACTCTCTGGAAACACCATATATTTT,CASSPSQLSGNTIYF
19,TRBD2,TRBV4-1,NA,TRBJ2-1,TGCGCCAGCAGCCAATACCCGCCTAGCGGGACTGGTCCCTACAATGAGCAGTTCTTC,CASSQYPPSGTGPYNEQFF
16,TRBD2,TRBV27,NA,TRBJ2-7,TGTGCCAGCTGGTCGGCTGGGACTAGCGGGAACTACGAGCAGTACTTC,CASWSAGTSGNYEQYF
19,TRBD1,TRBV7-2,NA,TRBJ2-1,TGTGCCAGCTCCCCAGCCCCCATCCGGAGGACAGGGTCGGACAATGAGCAGTTCTTC,CASSPAPIRRTGSDNEQFF
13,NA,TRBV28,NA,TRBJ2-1,TGTGCCAGCAGTTTAGTGGGAGACCATGAGCAGTTCTTC,CASSLVGDHEQFF